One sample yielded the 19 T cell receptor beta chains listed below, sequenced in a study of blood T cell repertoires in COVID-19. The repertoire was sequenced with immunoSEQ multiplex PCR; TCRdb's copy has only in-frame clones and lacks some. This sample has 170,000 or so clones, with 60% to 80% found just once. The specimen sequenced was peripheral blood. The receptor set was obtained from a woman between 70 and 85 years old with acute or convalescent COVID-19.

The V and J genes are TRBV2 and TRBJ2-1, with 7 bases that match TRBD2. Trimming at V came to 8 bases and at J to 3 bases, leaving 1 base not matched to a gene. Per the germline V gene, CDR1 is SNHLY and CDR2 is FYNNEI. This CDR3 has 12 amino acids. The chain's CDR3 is CASSGGYNEQFF. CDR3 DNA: TGTGCCAGCTCGGGAGGCTACAATGAGCAGTTCTTC.

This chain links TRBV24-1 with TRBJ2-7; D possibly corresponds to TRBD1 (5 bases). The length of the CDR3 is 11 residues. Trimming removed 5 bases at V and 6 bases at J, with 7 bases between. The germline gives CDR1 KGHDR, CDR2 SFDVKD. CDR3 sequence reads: CATSVGREQYF. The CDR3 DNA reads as TGTGCCACCAGTGTGGGGCGCGAGCAGTACTTC.

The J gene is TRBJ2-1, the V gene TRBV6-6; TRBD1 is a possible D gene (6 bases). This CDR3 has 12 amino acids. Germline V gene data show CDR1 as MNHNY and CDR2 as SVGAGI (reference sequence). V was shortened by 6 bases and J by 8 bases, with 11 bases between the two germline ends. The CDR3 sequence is CASSSRGYEQFF. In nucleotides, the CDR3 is TGTGCCAGCAGCTCCAGGGGCTATGAGCAGTTCTTC.

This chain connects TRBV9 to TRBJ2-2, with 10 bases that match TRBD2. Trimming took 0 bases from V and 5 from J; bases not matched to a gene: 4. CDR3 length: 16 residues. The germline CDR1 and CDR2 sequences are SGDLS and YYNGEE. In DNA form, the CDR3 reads TGTGCCAGCAGCGTAGCTAGCGGGAGATGGACCGGGGAGCTGTTTTTT. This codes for CASSVASGRWTGELFF.

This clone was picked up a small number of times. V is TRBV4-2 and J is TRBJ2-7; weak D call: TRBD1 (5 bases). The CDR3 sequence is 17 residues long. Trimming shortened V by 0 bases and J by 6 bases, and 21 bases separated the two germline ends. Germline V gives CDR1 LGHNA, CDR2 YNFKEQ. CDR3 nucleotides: TGTGCCAGCAGCCAAGATGAATACACAGGTAATTTGGTCGAGCAGTACTTC. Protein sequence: CASSQDEYTGNLVEQYF.

The CDR3 DNA follows: TGTGCCAGTAGTATACGTCGGGGAGAGGACATTCAGTACTTC. Translation: CASSIRRGEDIQYF. The gene calls are TRBV19 and TRBJ2-4; possibly TRBD2 for D (5 bases). Per the germline V gene, CDR1 is LNHDA and CDR2 is SQIVND (reference sequence). The CDR3 sequence is 14 residues long. With 2 bases removed from V and 8 bases from J, the gap between germline ends came to 13 bases. Using reference TRBV19 and TRBJ2-4 for the parts outside the CDR3, the full variable domain is DGGITQSPKYLFRKEGQNVTLSCEQNLNHDAMYWYRQDPGQGLRLIYYSQIVNDFQKGDIAEGYSVSREKKESFPLTVTSAQKNPTAFYLCASSIRRGEDIQYFGAGTRLSVL.

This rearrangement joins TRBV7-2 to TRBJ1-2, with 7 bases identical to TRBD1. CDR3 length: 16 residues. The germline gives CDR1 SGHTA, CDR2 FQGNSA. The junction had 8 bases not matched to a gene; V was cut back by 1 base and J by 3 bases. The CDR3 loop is CASSLDQTGVYYGYTF. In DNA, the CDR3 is TGTGCCAGCAGCTTAGATCAAACAGGGGTTTACTATGGCTACACCTTC.

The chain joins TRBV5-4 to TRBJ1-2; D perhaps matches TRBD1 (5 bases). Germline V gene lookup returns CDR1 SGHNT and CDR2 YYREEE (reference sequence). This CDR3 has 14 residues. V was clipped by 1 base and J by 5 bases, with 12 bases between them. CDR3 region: CASSLKGREYGYTF. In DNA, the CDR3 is TGTGCCAGCAGCTTGAAGGGACGGGAGTATGGCTACACCTTC.

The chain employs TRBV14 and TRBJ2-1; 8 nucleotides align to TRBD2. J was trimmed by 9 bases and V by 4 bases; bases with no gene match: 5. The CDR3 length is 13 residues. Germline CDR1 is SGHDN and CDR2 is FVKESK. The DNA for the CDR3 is TGTGCCAGCAGCCCCGGACTAGCCAGTGAGCAGTTCTTC. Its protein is CASSPGLASEQFF.

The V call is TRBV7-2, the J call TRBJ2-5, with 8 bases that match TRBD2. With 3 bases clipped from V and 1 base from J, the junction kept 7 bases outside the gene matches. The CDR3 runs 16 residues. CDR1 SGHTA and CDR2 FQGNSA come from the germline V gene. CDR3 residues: CASSFDAGLAQETQYF. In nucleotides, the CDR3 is TGTGCCAGCAGCTTCGACGCTGGACTAGCCCAAGAGACCCAGTACTTC.

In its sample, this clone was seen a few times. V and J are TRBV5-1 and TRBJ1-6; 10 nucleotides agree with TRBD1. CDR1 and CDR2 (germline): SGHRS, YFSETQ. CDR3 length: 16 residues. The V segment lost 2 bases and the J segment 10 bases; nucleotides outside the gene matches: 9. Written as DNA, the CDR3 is TGCGCCAGCAGCTTAGCCGGGACAGGGGTATACTCACCCCTCCACTTT. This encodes CASSLAGTGVYSPLHF.

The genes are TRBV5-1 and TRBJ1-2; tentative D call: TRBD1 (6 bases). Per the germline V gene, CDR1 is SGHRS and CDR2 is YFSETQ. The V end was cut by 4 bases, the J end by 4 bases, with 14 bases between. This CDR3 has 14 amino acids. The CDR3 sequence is CASSPDDRIYGYTF. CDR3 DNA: TGCGCCAGCAGCCCCGACGACAGGATCTATGGCTACACCTTC.

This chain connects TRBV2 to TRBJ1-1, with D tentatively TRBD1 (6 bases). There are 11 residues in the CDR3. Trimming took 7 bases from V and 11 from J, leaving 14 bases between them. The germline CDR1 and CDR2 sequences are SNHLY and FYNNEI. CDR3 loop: CASTGGPEAFF. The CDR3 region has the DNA TGTGCCAGCACGGGGGGGCCGGAGGCTTTCTTT. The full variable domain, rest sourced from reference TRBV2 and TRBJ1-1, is EPEVTQTPSHQVTQMGQEVILRCVPISNHLYFYWYRQILGQKVEFLVSFYNNEISEKSEIFDDQFSVERPDGSNFTLKIRSTKLEDSAMYFCASTGGPEAFFGQGTRLTVV.

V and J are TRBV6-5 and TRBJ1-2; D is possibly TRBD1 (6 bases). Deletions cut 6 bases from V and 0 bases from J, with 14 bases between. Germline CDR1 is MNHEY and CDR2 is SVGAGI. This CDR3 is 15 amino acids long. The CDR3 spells CASRLKTGANYGYTF. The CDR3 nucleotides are TGTGCCAGCAGACTAAAGACAGGAGCTAACTATGGCTACACCTTC.

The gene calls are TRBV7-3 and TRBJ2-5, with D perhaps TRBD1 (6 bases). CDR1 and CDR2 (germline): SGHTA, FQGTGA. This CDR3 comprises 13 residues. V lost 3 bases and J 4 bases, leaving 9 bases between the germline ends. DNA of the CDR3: TGTGCCAGCAGCTTCGCAGGGGCAGAGACCCAGTACTTC. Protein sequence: CASSFAGAETQYF. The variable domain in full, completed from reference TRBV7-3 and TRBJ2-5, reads GAGVSQTPSNKVTEKGKYVELRCDPISGHTALYWYRQSLGQGPEFLIYFQGTGAADDSGLPNDRFFAVRPEGSVSTLKIQRTERGDSAVYLCASSFAGAETQYFGPGTRLLVL.

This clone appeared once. The CDR3 nucleotides read TGTGCCAGCAGTTTGCCCGCCGGGACAGGGAACACTGAAGCTTTCTTT. Protein sequence: CASSLPAGTGNTEAFF. The chain has TRBV28 and TRBJ1-1; 8 positions match TRBD1. The V gene end was trimmed by 3 bases and the J gene end by 1 base; junction bases not matched to a gene: 7. Germline V gene lookup returns CDR1 MDHEN and CDR2 SYDVKM. The CDR3 length is 16 residues. Looking up the rest from reference TRBV28 and TRBJ1-1 gives the full variable domain: DVKVTQSSRYLVKRTGEKVFLECVQDMDHENMFWYRQDPGLGLRLIYFSYDVKMKEKGDIPEGYSVSREKKERFSLILESASTNQTSMYLCASSLPAGTGNTEAFFGQGTRLTVV.

The CDR3 nucleotides are TGCGCCAGCAGCCCGCCCGGCGGGAGGAATGTAGATACGCAGTATTTT. This encodes CASSPPGGRNVDTQYF. V gene TRBV5-1 combines with J gene TRBJ2-3; 8 bases match TRBD2. The CDR3 has 16 residues. Germline-derived CDR1 and CDR2 are SGHRS and YFSETQ. Losses at the gene ends were 4 bases for V and 5 bases for J; bases not matched to a gene: 12.

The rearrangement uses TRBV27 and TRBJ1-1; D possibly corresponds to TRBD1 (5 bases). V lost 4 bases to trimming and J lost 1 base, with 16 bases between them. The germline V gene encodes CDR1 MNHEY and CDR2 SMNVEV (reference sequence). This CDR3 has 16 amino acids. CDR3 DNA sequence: TGTGCCAGCAGTTCTAGACAGTCCACCCCGAACACTGAAGCTTTCTTT. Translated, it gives CASSSRQSTPNTEAFF.

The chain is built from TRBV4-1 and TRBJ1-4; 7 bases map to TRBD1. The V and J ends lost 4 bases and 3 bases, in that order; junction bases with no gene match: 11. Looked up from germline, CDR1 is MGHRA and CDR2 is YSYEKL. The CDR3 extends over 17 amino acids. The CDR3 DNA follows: TGCGCCAGCAGCCTGACAGGGACAGATTTCCCTAATGAAAAACTGTTTTTT. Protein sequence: CASSLTGTDFPNEKLFF.